A selection of T cell receptor beta chains follows, all from one sample in a study of patients and donors after allogeneic stem cell transplantation. TCRdb used MiXCR to reprocess the RT-PCR reads, holding one entry per CDR3 protein. The sample contains some 87,000 distinct CDR3 sequences, roughly 52% of which appear only once. The specimen sequenced was blood, either unsorted or a sorted T cell fraction (not recorded which). These receptors all stem from a human donor who was either an allogeneic HSCT recipient or a stem cell or donor lymphocyte infusion donor (not recorded which). It is not recorded whose cells these are; they may come from a transplant donor. CDR3s include the opening cysteine and the closing phenylalanine or tryptophan. Each record gives: V gene, J gene, CDR3 protein.

>TRBV28|TRBJ1-2
CASSQTGDGYTF
>TRBV29-1|TRBJ1-2
CSVGAGYRDSF
>TRBV12-3/TRBV12-4|TRBJ1-5
CASSQHRDSNQPQHF
>TRBV6-2/TRBV6-3|TRBJ1-2
CASSYRPDRAYGYTF
>TRBV12-3/TRBV12-4|TRBJ1-1
CASSLTVMNTEAFF
>TRBV6-2/TRBV6-3|TRBJ1-1
CASMWRGTEAFF
>TRBV27|TRBJ1-2
CASSSGISTNYGYTF
>TRBV27|TRBJ2-5
CASSLGAYVETQCF
>TRBV4-1|TRBJ1-5
CASSQGINQPQHF
>TRBV6-2/TRBV6-3|TRBJ2-1
CASSSLGLAGGNEQFF
>TRBV14|TRBJ1-3
CASSHRTGVGNTIYF
>TRBV28|TRBJ2-1
CASSLINEQFF
>TRBV4-3|TRBJ2-7
CASSRGTGFSYEQYF
>TRBV18|TRBJ1-2
CASSPIAAGEISGYTF
>TRBV12-3/TRBV12-4|TRBJ1-4
CASSWGTNEKLFF
>TRBV20-1|TRBJ1-5
CSVSGTGLQPQHF
>TRBV4-1|TRBJ1-1
CASSQELVNTEAFF
>TRBV28|TRBJ2-7
CASSSPPGSYEQYF
>TRBV5-6|TRBJ1-6
CASSLDAYRTPLHF
>TRBV6-2/TRBV6-3|TRBJ1-1
CASRGAFTEAFF
>TRBV20-1|TRBJ2-1
CSARTRFIHNEQFF
>TRBV6-2/TRBV6-3|TRBJ2-7
CASSYYPGGENEQYF
>TRBV12-3/TRBV12-4|TRBJ2-6
CASSLAPSSPGANVLTF
>TRBV20-1|TRBJ1-1
CSAREQGLTEAFF
>TRBV20-1|TRBJ2-3
CSATRGRGRVDTQYF
>TRBV5-5|TRBJ2-1
CASSLPGTRTYNEQFF
>TRBV7-9|TRBJ1-1
CASSLAPGIGTEAFF
>TRBV3-1|TRBJ2-2
CASSQALTGELFF
>TRBV9|TRBJ2-7
CASSEAGTPYEQYF
>TRBV5-1|TRBJ1-5
CASSLNGGIQPQHF
>TRBV3-1|TRBJ2-3
CASSLSRDTQYF
>TRBV27|TRBJ1-5
CASIVQEGSQPQHF
>TRBV6-5|TRBJ1-1
CASSYPGREAFF
>TRBV21-1|TRBJ2-4
CASSYSPLGVEAETKNIQYF
>TRBV7-9|TRBJ1-2
CASTYGNYGYTF
>TRBV10-3|TRBJ1-1
CAISAGQGNTEAFF
>TRBV20-1|TRBJ1-4
CSAREGRRNEKLFF
>TRBV6-5|TRBJ1-6
CASNSGVTYNSPLHF
>TRBV6-2/TRBV6-3|TRBJ1-5
CASSPRRPNSNQPQHF
>TRBV9|TRBJ1-2
CASSVQPIQGADYGYTF
>TRBV12-3/TRBV12-4|TRBJ2-3
CASSSNPESTDTQYF
>TRBV4-3|TRBJ1-2
CASSKTGGSDLLFYGYTF
>TRBV10-3|TRBJ2-5
CAINPSGRGETQYF
>TRBV28|TRBJ1-5
CASSSPGSFNQPQHF
>TRBV21-1|TRBJ2-3
CASSVGGLAGNPDTQYF
>TRBV15|TRBJ2-1
CATAGQSSYNEQFF
>TRBV4-3|TRBJ1-2
CASSQQGWGGYTF
>TRBV6-2/TRBV6-3|TRBJ2-7
CASSHHDWGREQYF
>TRBV7-2|TRBJ2-1
CASSRDLGWQFF
>TRBV20-1|TRBJ2-7
CSARDSGSRYEQYF
>TRBV6-5|TRBJ1-6
CASSWGQATSYNSPLHF
>TRBV4-1|TRBJ1-5
CASSPSILSQPQHF
>TRBV12-3/TRBV12-4|TRBJ1-2
CASSSFVGQGHYGYTF
>TRBV12-3/TRBV12-4|TRBJ2-3
CASSLKGGGRADTQYF
>TRBV12-3/TRBV12-4|TRBJ1-1
CASSLRGGTEAFF
>TRBV2|TRBJ1-1
CASRRETGAVWTEAFF
>TRBV20-1|TRBJ1-1
CSASRGVGTEAFF